The clone carrying this T cell receptor (beta chain) was recorded a few times. Antigen unknown. Time point: patch test 2, 6 weeks after DPC sensitization. Regarding treatment: therapeutic diphenylcyclopropenone sensitization with weekly scalp DPC. Ahead of each patch test application, blood was drawn. From germline, CDR1 is GTSNPN and CDR2 SVGIG (reference sequence). After removal of 5 bases from V and 4 bases from J, the junction contained 5 bases not matched to a gene. This CDR3 region has 14 residues. This specimen comes from a study of human T cells and chemical hapten exposure. Study results and caveats: Alopecia in all donors means immunity may differ from healthy individuals.

Library construction involved attaching unique molecular identifiers to individual cDNA molecules, which allowed quantitative, reproducible TCR counting. TCRdb re-derived calls from the RACE reads in MiXCR, one entry per CDR3 protein. The sample has around 130,000 distinct CDR3 sequences, around 11% seen once. The rearrangement links TRBV30 to TRBJ2-2, with 9 bases lining up with TRBD2. This TCR derives from a woman aged 45 to 65 with alopecia areata. Some clones in this sample may be carry-over from other donors' samples. The sequencing here drew on whole blood, taken in connection with sensitization to the hapten diphenylcyclopropenone (DPC). The CDR3 region is CAWEAGGGTGELFF. The CDR3 bases are TGTGCCTGGGAAGCGGGAGGTGGCACCGGGGAGCTGTTTTTT. Using reference TRBV30 and TRBJ2-2 for the parts outside the CDR3, the full variable domain is SQTIHQWPATLVQPVGSPLSLECTVEGTSNPNLYWYRQAAGRGLQLLFYSVGIGQISSEVPQNLSASRPQDRQFILSSKKLLLSDSGFYLCAWEAGGGTGELFFGEGSRLTVL.